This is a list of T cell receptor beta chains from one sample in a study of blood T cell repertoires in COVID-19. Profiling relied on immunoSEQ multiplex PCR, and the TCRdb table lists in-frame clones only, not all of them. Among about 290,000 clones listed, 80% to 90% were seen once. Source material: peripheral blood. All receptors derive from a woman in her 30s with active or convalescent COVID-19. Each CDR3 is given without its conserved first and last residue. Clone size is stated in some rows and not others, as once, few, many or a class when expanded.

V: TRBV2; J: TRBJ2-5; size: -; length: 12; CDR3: ASSDASGGETQY
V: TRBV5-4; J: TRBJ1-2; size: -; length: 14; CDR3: ASSFPVRGSSNGYT
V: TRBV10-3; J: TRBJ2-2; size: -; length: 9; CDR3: AIVAAGELF
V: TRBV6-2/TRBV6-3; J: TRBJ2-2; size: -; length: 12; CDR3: ASSLGLNTGELF
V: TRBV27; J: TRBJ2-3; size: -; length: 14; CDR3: ASSPRGGTSGTSQY
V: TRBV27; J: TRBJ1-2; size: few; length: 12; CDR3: ASANTGNYYGYT
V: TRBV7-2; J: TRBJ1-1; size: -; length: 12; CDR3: ASSLTQANTEAF
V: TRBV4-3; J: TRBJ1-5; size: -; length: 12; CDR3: ASSQPGGGQPQH
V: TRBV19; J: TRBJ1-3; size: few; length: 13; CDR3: ASEDWASSGNTIY
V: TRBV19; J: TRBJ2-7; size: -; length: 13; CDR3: ASSPSRDRAHEQY
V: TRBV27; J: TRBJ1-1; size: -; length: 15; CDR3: ASSLFRQGARYTEAF
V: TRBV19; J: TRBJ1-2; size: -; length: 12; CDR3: ASSRAGANYGYT
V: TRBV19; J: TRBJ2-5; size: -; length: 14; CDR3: ASSMASGAMRGTQY